This T cell receptor (beta chain) was retrieved from a study of blood T cell repertoires in COVID-19. Clones were read by immunoSEQ multiplex PCR, and TCRdb kept only the in-frame ones, dropping some. Among more than 70,000 clones, around nine tenths were seen once, and the ten largest hold about 0.83%. A few counts support this clone. The CDR3 runs to 15 residues. Germline V gene lookup returns CDR1 SGHTA and CDR2 FQGNSA. Trimming took off 1 base at V and 4 bases at J, with 13 bases between the two ends. The genes are TRBV7-2 and TRBJ1-1; a weak D match, TRBD1 (6 bases). The source material was peripheral blood. The source of this sequence is an elderly woman with acute or convalescent COVID-19. In DNA form, the CDR3 reads TGTGCCAGCAGCTTAGAGACAGGTAGGGTCACTGAAGCTTTCTTT. Protein sequence: CASSLETGRVTEAFF. The full variable domain, completed using reference TRBV7-2 and TRBJ1-1, is GAGVSQSPSNKVTEKGKDVELRCDPISGHTALYWYRQSLGQGLEFLIYFQGNSAPDKSGLPSDRFSAERTGGSVSTLTIQRTQQEDSAVYLCASSLETGRVTEAFFGQGTRLTVV.